Below are 6 T cell receptor beta chains sequenced from a single sample in a study of blood T cell repertoires in COVID-19. The repertoire was sequenced with immunoSEQ multiplex PCR; TCRdb's copy has only in-frame clones and lacks some. This table holds approximately 250,000 clones, approximately 84% found once. The sequenced sample consisted of peripheral blood. These receptor sequences come from a man between 45 and 60 years old with acute or convalescent COVID-19.

This clone was seen only once. The CDR3 sequence is CASSYRRQVQETQYF. In DNA, the CDR3 is TGTGCCAGCAGTTATCGACGACAGGTCCAAGAGACCCAGTACTTC. The chain recombines TRBV6-5 with TRBJ2-5; possibly TRBD1 for D (6 bases). Germline CDR1 and CDR2: MNHEY and SVGAGI. V lost 3 bases and J lost 1, with 12 bases in between. The CDR3 consists of 15 residues.

The J gene is TRBJ2-7, the V gene TRBV18; 11 positions agree with TRBD2. Germline-derived CDR1 and CDR2 are KGHSH and LQKENI. The trim removed 4 bases at V and 4 bases at J, leaving 3 bases unmatched. The length of the CDR3 is 14 residues. The CDR3 reads CASSHTSGSYEQYF. CDR3 DNA sequence: TGTGCCAGCTCACACACTAGCGGGAGTTACGAGCAGTACTTC.

The rearrangement joins TRBV7-3 to TRBJ1-3; 8 bases agree with TRBD1. The CDR3 is 14 amino acids. The V gene's germline CDR1 is SGHTA and CDR2 FQGTGA. V dropped 5 bases and J dropped 4; count of bases not matched to a gene: 4. The CDR3 spells CASSRTGLGNTIYF. Here the CDR3 DNA reads TGTGCCAGCAGCCGGACAGGGTTAGGAAACACCATATATTTT.

This chain uses TRBV5-1 with TRBJ1-2, with D possibly matching TRBD1 (6 bases). The CDR3 consists of 15 residues. Germline V gives CDR1 SGHRS, CDR2 YFSETQ. Trimming removed 0 bases from V and 0 bases from J, with 9 bases in between. In DNA, the CDR3 is TGCGCCAGCAGCTTGGGGCCAGGGGCTAACTATGGCTACACCTTC. Its protein is CASSLGPGANYGYTF.

In DNA form, the CDR3 reads TGTGCCAGCAGCCAAGGGGGGACAGTAAGTCGGGATGAAAAACTGTTTTTT. Protein sequence: CASSQGGTVSRDEKLFF. The V and J genes are TRBV3-1 (or the pseudogene TRBV3-2) and TRBJ1-4; 7 bases are shared with TRBD1. The CDR3 sequence is 17 residues long. V shed 1 base, J shed 6 bases, and the junction held 11 bases outside the gene matches. The V gene's germline CDR1 is LGHDT and CDR2 YNNKEL (reference sequence).

Note on this clone: The sample has other DNA sequences that encode this CDR3 too. V and J are TRBV18 and TRBJ1-3; D is possibly TRBD1 (5 bases). The CDR3 length is 16 residues. Per germline, CDR1 KGHSH and CDR2 LQKENI. Trimming took off 0 bases at V and 0 bases at J, with 9 bases between the two ends. CDR3 sequence: CASSPPGLSSGNTIYF. The CDR3 DNA reads TGTGCCAGCTCACCACCGGGACTGAGCTCTGGAAACACCATATATTTT. The complete variable domain, with remaining parts taken from reference TRBV18 and TRBJ1-3, reads NAGVMQNPRHLVRRRGQEARLRCSPMKGHSHVYWYRQLPEEGLKFMVYLQKENIIDESGMPKERFSAEFPKEGPSILRIQQVVRGDSAAYFCASSPPGLSSGNTIYFGEGSWLTVV.